The 14 T cell receptor beta chains listed next were all sequenced from one sample in a study of shared clonotypes between healthy human individuals (dated by TCRdb to about 2020). For the CD8 naive samples, CD45RO-negative cells were positively selected for CCR7, yielding a CD45RA+CCR7+ population from which TemRA cells were excluded. Libraries were prepared through the immunoSEQ multiplex PCR assay. The table comes from immuneACCESS by way of TCRdb, which keeps in-frame sequences with V and J called. Part of the clones is missing from these tables; in studies checked, under half for an unresolved V gene and the rest for unknown reasons. The table for this sample lists hundreds of thousands of clones; 95% of them were counted only once. The ten top clones hold approximately 0.11% of the sample. The sequenced sample was naive CD8+ T cells sorted from blood. The cell subset or site label of this sample denotes: CD45RA+CCR7+. These receptors all stem from a woman aged 25 to 39 in good health.

This chain connects TRBV7-8 to TRBJ2-7; TRBD1 or TRBD2 may be the D gene (5 bases each). Trimming took off 5 bases at V and 1 base at J, with 12 bases between the two ends. CDR1 and CDR2 from the germline V gene are SGHVS and FQNEAQ. This CDR3 region has 14 residues. CDR3 protein: CASSRSGRSYEQYF. The CDR3 nucleotides are TGTGCCAGCAGCCGTTCAGGGAGATCCTACGAGCAGTACTTC.

This chain joins TRBV6-5 and TRBJ2-1; D is unresolved. The CDR3 loop spans 13 amino acids. The ends were cut back, 2 bases at V and 6 bases at J, with 8 bases in the middle. Germline assignment: CDR1 MNHEY and CDR2 SVGAGI. CDR3 region: CASSYKGFNEQFF. The CDR3 DNA reads TGTGCCAGCAGTTACAAGGGTTTCAATGAGCAGTTCTTC.

The chain employs TRBV28 and TRBJ1-1; TRBD1 agrees at 7 bases. The CDR3 runs to 19 residues. CDR1 is MDHEN, CDR2 SYDVKM, per germline. Losses at the gene ends were 8 bases for V and 3 bases for J; bases not matched to a gene: 24. For the CDR3, the DNA is TGTGCCAGCGGAACGACGACCCCAAGGACAGGAATGGATGACACTGAAGCTTTCTTT. It encodes CASGTTTPRTGMDDTEAFF.

The V call is TRBV6-1, the J call TRBJ2-2; D gene uncertain. The V gene lost 5 bases and the J gene lost 1 base, with 2 bases spanning the gap. Germline assignment: CDR1 MNHNS and CDR2 SASEGT. The CDR3 has 12 amino acids. The CDR3 coding sequence is TGTGCCAGCAGTAGGAACACCGGGGAGCTGTTTTTT. Translating it yields CASSRNTGELFF.

The chain combines TRBV27 with TRBJ2-1, with TRBD1 identical over 8 bases. The CDR3 runs to 14 residues. J gave up 5 bases and V 5 bases, and 5 bases lay outside the gene matches. Germline values: CDR1 MNHEY, CDR2 SMNVEV (reference sequence). CDR3 sequence: CASSMGQADNEQFF. The DNA of the CDR3 is TGTGCCAGCAGTATGGGACAGGCCGACAATGAGCAGTTCTTC.

V is TRBV28 and J is TRBJ1-2, with 9 bases matching TRBD1. The trim removed 3 bases at V and 9 bases at J, leaving 8 bases unmatched. Germline V CDR1 and CDR2: MDHEN, SYDVKM. The CDR3 is made up of 14 amino acids. In DNA form, the CDR3 reads TGTGCCAGCAGTTTCACCGGGACAGGGAATCGCTACACCTTC. Translation: CASSFTGTGNRYTF.

This sequence joins TRBV6-1 and TRBJ2-5; TRBD1 agrees at 8 bases. Trimming at V came to 3 bases and at J to 1 base, leaving 10 bases not matched to a gene. The CDR3 contains 17 residues. Per the germline V gene, CDR1 is MNHNS and CDR2 is SASEGT. CDR3 sequence: CASSDRGQGAFQETQYF. CDR3 nucleotide sequence: TGTGCCAGCAGTGATCGGGGGCAGGGGGCGTTCCAAGAGACCCAGTACTTC.

The V and J genes are TRBV29-1 and TRBJ1-2; 9 nucleotides line up with TRBD1. Germline V gene sequence: CDR1 SQVTM, CDR2 ANQGSEA. The junction had 2 bases not matched to a gene; V was cut back by 6 bases and J by 0 bases. CDR3 size: 13 residues. DNA of the CDR3: TGCAGCGTCACAGGGGGCCCTAACTATGGCTACACCTTC. Its protein is CSVTGGPNYGYTF.

The J gene is TRBJ2-7, the V gene TRBV7-9; D unclear. V was pared by 2 bases and J by 1 base, with 15 bases between. This CDR3 has 16 residues. Germline V gives CDR1 SEHNR, CDR2 FQNEAQ (reference sequence). DNA of the CDR3: TGTGCCAGCAGCTTATCGGTGGGAATTAGGTCCTACGAGCAGTACTTC. Protein: CASSLSVGIRSYEQYF.

The chain links TRBV27 to TRBJ2-1; D is unresolved. The CDR3 spans 16 residues. Trimming took 6 bases from V and 0 from J, leaving 15 bases between them. CDR1 MNHEY and CDR2 SMNVEV come from the germline V gene (reference sequence). This chain's CDR3 is CASRMNGVSSYNEQFF. The CDR3 DNA is TGTGCCAGCAGAATGAATGGCGTGAGCTCCTACAATGAGCAGTTCTTC.

The gene calls are TRBV30 and TRBJ1-2, with D uncertain. This CDR3 is built from 12 residues. Germline V lookup: CDR1 GTSNPN, CDR2 SVGIG (reference sequence). Trimming stripped 5 bases from V and 3 bases from J, with 10 bases between. CDR3 sequence reads: CAWSDQDYGYTF. The DNA of the CDR3 is TGTGCCTGGTCGGACCAAGACTATGGCTACACCTTC.

The V gene is TRBV27, the J gene TRBJ1-2; TRBD1 agrees at 9 bases. The V segment lost 6 bases and the J segment 8 bases; nucleotides outside the gene matches: 4. This CDR3 is built from 12 residues. The germline gives CDR1 MNHEY, CDR2 SMNVEV (reference sequence). CDR3 coding DNA: TGTGCCAGCAGACGGACAGGGGAGGGCTACACCTTC. This translates into CASRRTGEGYTF.

V gene TRBV29-1 combines with J gene TRBJ2-7; TRBD2 might be the D (6 bases). CDR3 length equals 13 residues. Germline V gene data show CDR1 as SQVTM and CDR2 as ANQGSEA. V shed 7 bases and J shed 7 bases, with 20 bases lying between them. This chain's CDR3 is CSGLAFRTGEQYF. In DNA form, the CDR3 reads TGCAGCGGTCTAGCGTTCAGGACGGGGGAGCAGTACTTC.

This clone was seen only once. The gene calls are TRBV28 and TRBJ2-1; 12 bases match TRBD2. The CDR3 contains 17 residues. J lost 0 bases, V lost 8 bases, and 8 bases had no gene match. Germline V gives CDR1 MDHEN, CDR2 SYDVKM. The CDR3: CASAGLAGPISYNEQFF. The DNA for the CDR3 is TGTGCCAGCGCGGGACTAGCGGGCCCCATCTCCTACAATGAGCAGTTCTTC.